This TCR beta chain emerged from a study of human T cells and chemical hapten exposure. Study results and limitations: DPC sensitization left the count of TCRs above 1 in 1000 unchanged.

The CDR3 is 22 amino acids. Germline V gene data show CDR1 as SGHAT and CDR2 as FQDESV (reference sequence). The J segment lost 2 bases and the V segment lost 5 bases, leaving 27 bases of the junction unmatched. The time point is: patch test 2, 6 weeks after DPC sensitization. Described treatment: therapeutic diphenylcyclopropenone sensitization with weekly scalp DPC. TCRdb re-called the RACE reads through MiXCR, storing one row per CDR3 protein. The data show about 96,000 distinct CDR3 sequences, with 9.3% seen just once and about 2% held by the top ten. With regard to this clonotype: The antigen is not known.

This chain connects TRBV11-1 to TRBJ2-5; 9 bases fit TRBD2. Sequences were derived from whole blood, sampled in connection with sensitization to the hapten diphenylcyclopropenone (DPC). This receptor was obtained from a woman between 40 and 55 years old with alopecia areata. Some clones in this sample may be carry-over from other donors' samples. CDR3 in amino acids: CASSPYLPFVSGRPIRQETQYF. The CDR3 DNA reads TGTGCCAGCAGCCCCTACCTCCCTTTTGTAAGCGGGAGGCCTATTCGTCAAGAGACCCAGTACTTC.